These 9 T cell receptor beta chains were sequenced from one sample in a study of blood T cell repertoires in COVID-19. Measured with immunoSEQ multiplex PCR; TCRdb has only the in-frame clones, and not every one. The sample includes around 9,800 clones, around 90% of them seen just once. Sequencing used peripheral blood. These receptors were taken from a man aged 25-40 years with active or convalescent COVID-19.

The CDR3 nucleotides are TGTGCCAGCAGCTTAGCCCGCACAGCCCAAGATGGCTACACCTTC. It is translated as CASSLARTAQDGYTF. V is TRBV7-9 and J is TRBJ1-2; D remains ambiguous. Trimming left V 0 bases short and J 6 bases short, with 14 bases between. The CDR3 length is 15 residues. Germline V gene lookup returns CDR1 SEHNR and CDR2 FQNEAQ (reference sequence).

The J gene is TRBJ2-2, the V gene TRBV6-5, with D possibly TRBD1 on 7 matching bases. From germline, CDR1 is MNHEY and CDR2 SVGAGI. Between the trimmed V and J ends, which lost 8 bases and 5 bases, there was a span of 15 bases. The CDR3 loop spans 14 amino acids. The DNA of the CDR3 is TGTGCCAGCGTTTGGCAGGGGGGTACCGGGGAGCTGTTTTTT. Its translation is CASVWQGGTGELFF.

The gene calls are TRBV6-5 and TRBJ1-2; D gene ambiguous. Per germline, CDR1 MNHEY and CDR2 SVGAGI. The germline V and J ends were trimmed by 7 bases and 0 bases, with 12 bases remaining between them. The CDR3 runs to 14 residues. The CDR3 region has the DNA TGTGCCAGCATTAGAGGTCTCGCTAACTATGGCTACACCTTC. It is translated as CASIRGLANYGYTF.

The CDR3, as DNA: TGTGCCAGCTACGGACAGGGCCGTAACTATGGCTACACCTTC. Amino acids: CASYGQGRNYGYTF. The genes are TRBV27 and TRBJ1-2; TRBD1 agrees at 8 bases. V was clipped by 8 bases and J by 1 base; unmatched bases: 6. The germline V gene encodes CDR1 MNHEY and CDR2 SMNVEV (reference sequence). This CDR3 is 14 amino acids long.

This clone appeared once. The rearrangement links TRBV5-3 to TRBJ2-2; a weak D match, TRBD1 (6 bases). TRBV5-3 is an ORF for which the function is uncertain. V lost 6 bases and J 2 bases, leaving 17 bases between the germline ends. The length of the CDR3 is 16 residues. CDR3 sequence: CARKPTRDKNTGELFF. CDR3 sequence (DNA): TGTGCCAGAAAACCCACAAGGGACAAAAACACCGGGGAGCTGTTTTTT.

The rearrangement uses TRBV29-1 and TRBJ1-5; TRBD1 agrees at 7 bases. CDR1 and CDR2 (germline): SQVTM, ANQGSEA. CDR3 length equals 13 residues. Germline trimming cut 6 bases from V and 0 bases from J; bases unmatched to any gene: 2. The CDR3 loop is CSVGTDSNQPQHF. The DNA of the CDR3 is TGCAGCGTGGGGACAGATAGCAATCAGCCCCAGCATTTT.

This rearrangement joins TRBV7-3 to TRBJ2-2; TRBD1 matches at 8 bases. Germline CDR1 and CDR2: SGHTA and FQGTGA. Losses at the gene ends were 5 bases for V and 8 bases for J; bases not matched to a gene: 7. The CDR3 is 14 amino acids. In DNA, the CDR3 is TGTGCCAGCAGCCCAGTACAGGGGGAAGGGGAGCTGTTTTTT. It encodes CASSPVQGEGELFF.

V usage is TRBV12-5 and J usage is TRBJ2-3; TRBD2 matches 10 bases. The CDR3 is made up of 15 amino acids. V lost 3 bases to trimming and J lost 2 bases; unmatched junction nucleotides: 2. Per germline, CDR1 LGHNT and CDR2 FRNRAP. CDR3 amino acids: CASGFLAGVTDTQYF. The CDR3 nucleotides are TGTGCTAGTGGTTTCCTAGCGGGGGTCACAGATACGCAGTATTTT.

The rearrangement uses TRBV6-6 and TRBJ2-6; 7 bases map to TRBD1. Germline CDR1 is MNHNY and CDR2 is SVGAGI (reference sequence). The CDR3 is 16 amino acids. The V and J ends lost 10 bases and 0 bases, in that order; junction bases with no gene match: 9. CDR3 coding DNA: TGTGCCACCATGACAGGGACGAGCTCTGGGGCCAACGTCCTGACTTTC. Protein sequence: CATMTGTSSGANVLTF.